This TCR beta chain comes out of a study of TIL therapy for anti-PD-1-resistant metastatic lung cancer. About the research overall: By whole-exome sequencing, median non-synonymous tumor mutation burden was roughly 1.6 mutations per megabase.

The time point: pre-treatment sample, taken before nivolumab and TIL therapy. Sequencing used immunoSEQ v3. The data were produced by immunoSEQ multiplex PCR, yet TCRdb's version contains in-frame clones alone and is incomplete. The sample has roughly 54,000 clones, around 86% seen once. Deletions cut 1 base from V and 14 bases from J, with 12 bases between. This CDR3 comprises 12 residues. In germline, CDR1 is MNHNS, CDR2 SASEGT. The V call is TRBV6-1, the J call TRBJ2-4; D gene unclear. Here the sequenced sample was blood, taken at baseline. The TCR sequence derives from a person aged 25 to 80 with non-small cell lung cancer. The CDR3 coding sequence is TGTGCCAGCAGTGAAGTCAGCCAAAGGGAGTACTTC. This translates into CASSEVSQREYF.